This entry features one TCR beta chain sequence. Germline V gene data show CDR1 as MNHEY and CDR2 as SVGAGI. CDR3 length: 13 amino acids. The V and J ends lost 4 bases and 2 bases, in that order; junction bases with no gene match: 1. This sample stems from a study of control samples from healthy donors and cancer patients. Libraries were prepared by immunoSEQ multiplex PCR; TCRdb keeps only in-frame clonotypes and omits some of them. Of some 96,000 clones listed, more than 85% were seen once; the top ten hold 18%. Sequenced material: blood. The TCR originated in a woman aged 50 to 65 in good health. V is TRBV6-5 and J is TRBJ2-7; 8 bases are shared with TRBD1. The CDR3 loop is CASSLTGAYEQYF. The DNA of the CDR3 is TGTGCCAGCAGTTTGACAGGGGCCTACGAGCAGTACTTC.